This T cell receptor beta chain was identified in a study of T cell responses to AZD1222 COVID-19 vaccine. About the study: Pooled together were second doses at about 4 or about 12 weeks.

V was cut by 8 bases and J by 7 bases, with 18 bases left in between. The germline V gene encodes CDR1 WNHNN and CDR2 SYGVQD (reference sequence). The CDR3 extends over 14 amino acids. Study-level points and caveats: Clonal diversity was possibly underestimated, and the donors were mostly white British, with more females.

The table came from immunoSEQ multiplex PCR; TCRdb's copy has only in-frame clones and leaves some out. The sample shows about 180,000 clones, approximately 90% of them seen only once. With respect to this clone: Its specificity is not known.

This TCR was sampled from an adult in good health. The sequences come from peripheral blood, collected on day 0 of AZD1222 vaccination. This chain connects TRBV10-1 to TRBJ2-1; no firm D call. The DNA of the CDR3 is TGCGCCAGCGCCCGGGCTAGTCCAAGAAATGAGCAGTTCTTC. Protein sequence: CASARASPRNEQFF.